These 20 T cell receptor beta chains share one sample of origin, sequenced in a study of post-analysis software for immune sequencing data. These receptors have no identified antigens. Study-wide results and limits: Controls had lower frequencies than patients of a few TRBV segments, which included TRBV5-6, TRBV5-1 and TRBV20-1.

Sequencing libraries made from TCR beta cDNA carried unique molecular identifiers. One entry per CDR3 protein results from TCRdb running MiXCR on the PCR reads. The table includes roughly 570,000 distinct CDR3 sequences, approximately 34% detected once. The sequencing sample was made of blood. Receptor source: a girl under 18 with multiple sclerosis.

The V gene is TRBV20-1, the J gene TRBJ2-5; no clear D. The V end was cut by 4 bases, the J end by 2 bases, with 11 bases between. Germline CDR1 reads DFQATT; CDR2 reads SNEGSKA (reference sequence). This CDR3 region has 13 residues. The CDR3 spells CSANGLRQETQYF. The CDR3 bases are TGCAGTGCTAACGGGCTGAGACAAGAGACCCAGTACTTC.

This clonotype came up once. The CDR3 protein is CASSLATRDGYTF. In DNA form, the CDR3 reads TGTGCCAGCAGCTTAGCTACAAGGGACGGCTACACCTTC. The V and J genes are TRBV7-9 and TRBJ1-2, with TRBD1 as a possible D gene (5 bases). This CDR3 is built from 13 residues. Germline CDR1 and CDR2: SEHNR and FQNEAQ (reference sequence). The germline V and J ends were trimmed by 0 bases and 8 bases, with 10 bases remaining between them.

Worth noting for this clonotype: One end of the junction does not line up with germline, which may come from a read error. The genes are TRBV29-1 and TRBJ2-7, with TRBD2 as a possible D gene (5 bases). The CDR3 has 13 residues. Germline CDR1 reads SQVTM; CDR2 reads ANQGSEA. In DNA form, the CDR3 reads TGCTGCGTTGCTCGAGCGGCCCCCTACGAGCAGTACTTC. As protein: CCVARAAPYEQYF.

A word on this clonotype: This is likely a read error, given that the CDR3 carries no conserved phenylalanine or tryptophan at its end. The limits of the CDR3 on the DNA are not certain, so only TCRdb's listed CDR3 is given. CDR3: CASNAGGRGSSSS. This sequence joins TRBV10-2 and TRBJ2-1; the D call of TRBD2 is as the table states it, not checked on the DNA. Germline assignment: CDR1 WSHSY and CDR2 SAAADI. The CDR3 contains 13 residues when both ends are counted.

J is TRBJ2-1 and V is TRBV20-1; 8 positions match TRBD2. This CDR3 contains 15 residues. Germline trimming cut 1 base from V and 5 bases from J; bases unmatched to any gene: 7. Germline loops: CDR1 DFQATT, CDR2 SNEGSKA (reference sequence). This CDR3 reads CSARAETSANNEQFF. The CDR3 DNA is TGCAGTGCTAGAGCCGAGACTAGCGCTAACAATGAGCAGTTCTTC.

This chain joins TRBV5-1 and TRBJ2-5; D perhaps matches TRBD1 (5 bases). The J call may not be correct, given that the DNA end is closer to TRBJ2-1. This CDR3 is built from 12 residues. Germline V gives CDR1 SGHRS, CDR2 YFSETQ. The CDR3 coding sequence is TGCGCCAGCAGCTATGGACAAGAGACCCAGTTCTTC. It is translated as CASSYGQETQFF.

The CDR3, as DNA: TGTGCCAGCAGCTTAGGTTTGGGTCCCCTCGCCTACGAGCAGTACTTC. Translated: CASSLGLGPLAYEQYF. The chain carries TRBV13 and TRBJ2-5; D uncertain. The assigned J gene may be wrong: the sequence end matches TRBJ2-7 better. The length of the CDR3 is 16 residues. Germline lookup yields CDR1 PRHDT and CDR2 FYEKMQ (reference sequence).

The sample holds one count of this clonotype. The CDR3 sequence is CASSLKGGLGQPQHF. Here the CDR3 DNA reads TGTGCCAGCAGCTTAAAAGGGGGCTTAGGTCAGCCCCAGCATTTT. This chain uses TRBV13 with TRBJ1-5; TRBD1 matches at 7 bases. Germline V gene data show CDR1 as PRHDT and CDR2 as FYEKMQ (reference sequence). The CDR3 runs to 15 residues. Trimming at V came to 2 bases and at J to 6 bases, leaving 7 bases not matched to a gene.

The CDR3 bases are TGCAGCGTTGAAGAGCGGACTAGCGGGGGGGTTCGGCAGTTCTTC. This gives the protein CSVEERTSGGVRQFF. This sequence joins TRBV29-1 and TRBJ2-1; 15 bases align to TRBD2. The junction had 6 bases not matched to a gene; V was cut back by 0 bases and J by 12 bases. The CDR3 is 15 amino acids. Germline V gives CDR1 SQVTM, CDR2 ANQGSEA.

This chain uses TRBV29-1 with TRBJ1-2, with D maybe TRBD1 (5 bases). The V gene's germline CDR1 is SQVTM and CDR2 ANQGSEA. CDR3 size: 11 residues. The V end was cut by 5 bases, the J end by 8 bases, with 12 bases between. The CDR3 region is CSVSHGGGYTF. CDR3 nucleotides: TGCAGCGTTAGCCACGGGGGAGGCTACACCTTC.

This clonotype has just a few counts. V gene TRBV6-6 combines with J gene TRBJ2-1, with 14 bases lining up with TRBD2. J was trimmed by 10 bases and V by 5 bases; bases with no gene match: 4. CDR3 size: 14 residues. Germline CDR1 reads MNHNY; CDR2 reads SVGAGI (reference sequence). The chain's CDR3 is CASSQGLAGAEQFF. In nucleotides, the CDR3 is TGTGCCAGCAGTCAGGGACTAGCGGGGGCCGAGCAGTTCTTC.

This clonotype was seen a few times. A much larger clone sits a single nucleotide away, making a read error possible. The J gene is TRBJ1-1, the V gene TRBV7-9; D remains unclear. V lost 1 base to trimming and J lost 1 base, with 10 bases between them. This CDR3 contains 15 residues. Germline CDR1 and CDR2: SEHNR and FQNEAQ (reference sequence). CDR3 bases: TGTGCCAGCAGCTTAGATGGGATGAGGAACACTGAAGCTTTCTTT. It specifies CASSLDGMRNTEAFF.

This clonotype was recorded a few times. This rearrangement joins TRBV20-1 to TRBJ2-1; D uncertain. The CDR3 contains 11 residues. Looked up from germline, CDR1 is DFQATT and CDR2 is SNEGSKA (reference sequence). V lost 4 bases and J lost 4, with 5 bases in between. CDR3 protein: CSAKGYNEQFF. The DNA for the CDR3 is TGCAGTGCTAAAGGGTACAATGAGCAGTTCTTC.

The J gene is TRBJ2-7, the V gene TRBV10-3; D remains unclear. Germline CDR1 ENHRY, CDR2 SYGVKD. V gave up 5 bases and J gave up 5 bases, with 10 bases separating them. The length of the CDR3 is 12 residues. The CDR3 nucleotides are TGTGCCATCAGTAATGGGCCCCACGAGCAGTACTTC. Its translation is CAISNGPHEQYF.

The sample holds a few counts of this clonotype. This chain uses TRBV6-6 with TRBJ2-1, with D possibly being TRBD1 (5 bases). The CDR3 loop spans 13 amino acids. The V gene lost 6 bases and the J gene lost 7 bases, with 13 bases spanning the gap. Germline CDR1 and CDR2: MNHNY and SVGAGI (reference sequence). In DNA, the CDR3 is TGTGCCAGCAGGGCGGCCTCAGGGAATGAGCAGTTCTTC. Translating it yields CASRAASGNEQFF.

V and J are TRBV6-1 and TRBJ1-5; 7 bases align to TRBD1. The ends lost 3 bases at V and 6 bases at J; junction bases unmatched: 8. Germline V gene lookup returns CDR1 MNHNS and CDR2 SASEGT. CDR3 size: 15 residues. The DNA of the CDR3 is TGTGCCAGCAGTGATGCCACAGGGGTAAGTCAGCCCCAGCATTTT. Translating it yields CASSDATGVSQPQHF.

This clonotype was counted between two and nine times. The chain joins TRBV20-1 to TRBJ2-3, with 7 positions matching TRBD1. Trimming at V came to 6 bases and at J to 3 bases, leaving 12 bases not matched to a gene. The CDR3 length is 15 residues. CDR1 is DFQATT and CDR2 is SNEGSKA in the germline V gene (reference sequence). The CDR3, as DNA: TGCAGTGCGACGTCAACAGGGGAGAGAACAGATACGCAGTATTTT. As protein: CSATSTGERTDTQYF.

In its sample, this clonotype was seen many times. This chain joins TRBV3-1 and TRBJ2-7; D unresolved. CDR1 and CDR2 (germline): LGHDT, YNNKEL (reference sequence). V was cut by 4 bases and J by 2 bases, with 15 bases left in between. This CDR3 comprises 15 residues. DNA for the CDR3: TGTGCCAGCAGCCGGCTTCTTGAAAGGCCCTACGAGCAGTACTTC. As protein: CASSRLLERPYEQYF.

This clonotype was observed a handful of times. The DNA for the CDR3 is TGTGCCAGCAGCTTAGAGGCAGGCCCAATCTATGGCTACACCTTC. This translates into CASSLEAGPIYGYTF. V is TRBV7-6 and J is TRBJ1-2; D gene uncertain. The germline V gene has CDR1 SGHVS and CDR2 FNYEAQ. The V gene lost 1 base and the J gene lost 4 bases, with 13 bases spanning the gap. The CDR3 extends over 15 amino acids.

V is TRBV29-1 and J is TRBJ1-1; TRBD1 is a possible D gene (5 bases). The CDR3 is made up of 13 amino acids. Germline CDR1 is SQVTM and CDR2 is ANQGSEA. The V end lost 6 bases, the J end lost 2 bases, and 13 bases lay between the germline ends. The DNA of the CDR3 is TGCAGCGTCCTAAGGGGCGTTAACACTGAAGCTTTCTTT. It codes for CSVLRGVNTEAFF.